The sequence of this TCR beta chain was determined in a study of blood T cell repertoires in COVID-19 (dated by TCRdb to the early 2020s). Regarding the study in general: Samples from collaborators originated in the United States, Italy and Spain and spanned both the acute and convalescent phases of COVID-19. The material from the prospective study consisted of cDNA or gDNA derived from T cells, B-cell-depleted T cells, or PBMCs. The dataset comprised deeply sampled blood TCRbeta repertoires from subjects exposed to, actively infected with, or recovered from COVID-19. The repertoires were made available in a free public database intended to serve as a resource for research on the immune response to SARS-CoV-2. The samples were drawn from two sources: the first 160 participants of the ongoing ImmuneRACE study, and 1,000 to 1,500 subjects contributed by 6 global collaborators. The sample metadata nearly always contained a de-identified subject ID, COVID-19 status, age in years and sex. Where HLA class I and class II types were available, the types were taken from metadata supplied by the sample provider, not from assay-based typing.

The paper as a whole reports these results and caveats: The quantity of clinical and demographic metadata differed by source and by participant and was supplied without curation.

Enrolling through a virtual design, the prospective study's participants ranged in age from roughly 18 to 100 years and lived across roughly 23 United States geographic areas. To assign participants to cohorts, the prospective study relied on clinical history that participants themselves reported in a screening survey and a study questionnaire. Each participant in the prospective study had whole blood, serum and a nasopharyngeal or oropharyngeal swab collected by mobile phlebotomists. Additional blood draws and questionnaires over an approximately two-month period could optionally be provided by prospective study participants. Before DNA extraction, blood samples from the prospective study were shipped at room temperature or frozen. Of note for this clone: Its antigen is still unknown. The sample holds no much larger clone one base away, and base qualities are not on file.

TCRbeta CDR3 regions were amplified from genomic DNA using the immunoSEQ Assay, a bias-controlled multiplex PCR. The study's processing was this. Within the assay, amplification of reference gene primers was used to estimate how many nucleated cells each sample contained. Sequence reads were collapsed and filtered to measure the absolute abundance of every unique TCRbeta CDR3 rearrangement. For each sample, productive Simpson clonality was calculated as the square root of Simpson's diversity index over productive rearrangements. What TCRdb holds here is the immuneACCESS table cut down to in-frame rearrangements. Part of the clones is not present; checked against another copy, under half of the missing clones reflect an unresolved V gene, and the others are unexplained. That table gives V, J and clone size, and the DNA gave D and trimming. The table for this sample lists roughly 260,000 clones; about nine tenths of them were counted only once. The ten largest account for 1.2% of the sample.

CDR1 and CDR2 are drawn from the germline V gene (reference sequence): LNHDA, SQIVND. The germline ends are 25 bases apart after V is trimmed by 11 bases and J by 11 bases. The CDR3 starts with the cysteine, ends with the phenylalanine, and has 15 residues. Only the CDR3 portion is preserved as DNA: 45 bases, with reading frame beginning at the first base. Sequencing used PBMCs or T cells enriched from blood (not recorded which). The sequence is built from TRBV19 and TRBJ1-6, with the D gene too uncertain to name. The source of this sequence is a human donor in a cohort exposed to, infected with or recovered from COVID-19 (not recorded which). The donor label of this sample is uncertain. The sequenced DNA is TGTGCCTCGCGGAACCCCGCCCTCATTACGGCACCCCTCCACTTT. Translated, it gives CASRNPALITAPLHF.